A selection of T cell receptor beta chains follows, all from one sample in a study of CD8 T cells in ankylosing spondylitis. From the 5' RACE reads, TCRdb called clonotypes with MiXCR, one entry per CDR3 protein. The sample has approximately 220,000 distinct CDR3 sequences; 20% to 30% are singletons. The sequenced sample consisted of blood, either unsorted or a sorted T cell fraction (not recorded which). The receptors were sampled from a male donor with ankylosing spondylitis or in good health (not recorded which). CDR3s include the opening cysteine and the closing phenylalanine or tryptophan. The D gene is left open where the match is weak. Clone size, where shown, is once, few, many, or a class for clones that have expanded.

d_call | v_call | clone_size | cdr3_aa
TRBD1 | TRBV7-2 | - | CASTYRGRGETQYF
TRBD2 | TRBV3-1 | many | CASSRGTTAGELFF
- | TRBV3-1 | - | CASSQTGGDNYGYTF
- | TRBV6-1 | few | CASRPARDTGELFF
TRBD2 | TRBV5-1 | - | CASSLPIAGDFNEQFF
- | TRBV4-2 | many | CASSQERMNTEAFF
- | TRBV20-1 | many | CSARDRSYEQYF
- | TRBV20-1 | - | CSARDLQGYEQYF
TRBD2 | TRBV20-1 | many | CSAGREGRVEQYF
TRBD2 | TRBV7-2 | once | CASSPPASGEQFF
TRBD1 | TRBV20-1 | many | CSAEDRAPTDTQYF
TRBD1 | TRBV29-1 | - | CSVSGGDYGYTF
TRBD2 | TRBV20-1 | few | CSASLLSGRGDTQYF
TRBD1 | TRBV12-3/TRBV12-4 | many | CASIQGGFSNQPQHF
TRBD1 | TRBV15 | many | CATSRDSGDRNEKLFF
- | TRBV11-2 | - | CASSFPVLAPSSYNEQFF
TRBD2 | TRBV5-1 | few | CASSASGRDSRNEQYF
TRBD2 | TRBV2 | many | CASSSGTTHDNEQFF
TRBD1 | TRBV28 | - | CASSLGRGDRLLF
- | TRBV29-1 | - | CSVGTKFSYEQYF
- | TRBV4-3 | many | CASSQGSGGRTDTQYF
- | TRBV6-5 | once | CASSYQGTDEQYF
- | TRBV28 | - | CASSQGTHYEQYF
TRBD1 | TRBV6-1 | few | CASGDRGVDQSQHF
- | TRBV7-8 | many | CASSLDALTYEQYF
- | TRBV12-3/TRBV12-4 | many | CASSLTAYEQYF
- | TRBV25-1 | many | CASSDLVDTQYF
- | TRBV6-5 | many | CASSFNEGTYTQYF
TRBD1 | TRBV6-5 | many | CASSYSYRGWPQHF
- | TRBV29-1 | - | CSVEDHYREGGYTF
TRBD1 | TRBV5-1 | many | CASSWGQSTNYGYTF
TRBD1 | TRBV20-1 | - | CSASRPGGSADTQYF
- | TRBV6-5 | few | CASSYRGRHTQYF
- | TRBV11-2 | - | CASTPSDSPGGYTF
- | TRBV7-2 | - | CASSLTARVTYEQYF
- | TRBV18 | few | CASSPPVRAGNEQFF
TRBD2 | TRBV12-3/TRBV12-4 | - | CASSPTGGLGTQYF
- | TRBV27 | - | CASSLSRGSNSPLHF
TRBD1 | TRBV9 | many | CASSIQGLGAGNEQFF
- | TRBV5-1 | many | CASSLVLGQDTQYF
TRBD2 | TRBV20-1 | few | CSARRLAGGWDEQFF
- | TRBV7-3 | - | CASSFYGTVEKLFF
- | TRBV12-3/TRBV12-4 | few | CASSFERPTDTQYF
- | TRBV10-3 | - | CASRGNNEQFF
- | TRBV6-5 | many | CASNAGNIQYF
- | TRBV5-5 | - | CASSRVPGINEQYF
- | TRBV6-2/TRBV6-3 | many | CARARQVNNEQFF
TRBD2 | TRBV12-3/TRBV12-4 | many | CASTLTSGLGEQFF
- | TRBV25-1 | - | CASSDPGGTETQYF
- | TRBV10-3 | many | CAISEPDKNEQFF
- | TRBV5-5 | many | CASSLESSGNTIYF